These 10 T cell receptor beta chains came from one sample sequenced in a study of T cells in Graves' hyperthyroidism and ophthalmopathy. Template material for amplifying TCR beta CDR3 regions consisted of RNA transcripts. The HTBI primer set was used in a first-round RT-PCR of the TCR CDR3. Each CDR3 protein gets one entry after TCRdb re-called the multiplex PCR reads with MiXCR. The sample lists approximately 600,000 distinct CDR3 sequences, approximately 15% seen once, with around 4% in the top ten. The sample consisted of blood. The receptors shown here come from a woman aged 40 to 50 with Graves' ophthalmopathy.

Ten or more counts support this clonotype. The chain links TRBV6-2 or TRBV6-3 to TRBJ2-7; a possible D gene is TRBD1 (6 bases). This CDR3 is built from 13 residues. The germline V gene has CDR1 MNHEY and CDR2 SVGEGT. With 2 bases removed from V and 4 bases from J, the gap between germline ends came to 9 bases. CDR3: CASSYNRVYEQYF. The CDR3, as DNA: TGTGCCAGCAGTTACAACAGGGTTTACGAGCAGTACTTC.

At least ten counts were recorded for this clonotype. The genes are TRBV7-9 and TRBJ2-7; possibly TRBD1 for D (5 bases). V dropped 5 bases and J dropped 2 bases, with 13 bases sitting between them. There are 14 residues in the CDR3. CDR1 is SEHNR, CDR2 FQNEAQ, per germline (reference sequence). CDR3 DNA sequence: TGTGCCAGCAGCCCGATTGGGGCAGCCTACGAGCAGTACTTC. This codes for CASSPIGAAYEQYF.

For this clonotype: Lacking the conserved final phenylalanine or tryptophan, this CDR3 likely reflects a read error. The rearrangement links TRBV9 to TRBJ2-7; 16 bases map to TRBD2. V trimming: 4 bases; J trimming: 7 bases; junction bases outside the gene matches: 11. The CDR3 is made up of 17 amino acids. The V gene's germline CDR1 is SGDLS and CDR2 YYNGEE. The DNA for the CDR3 is TGTGCCAGCAGCCCTACACCGGGACTAGCGGGAGGGAAGGAGCAGTACCTC. This encodes CASSPTPGLAGGKEQYL.

This chain connects TRBV4-2 to TRBJ2-3; the D gene could be TRBD1 or TRBD2 (6 bases each). Trimming left V 0 bases short and J 4 bases short, with 11 bases between. CDR1 is LGHNA, CDR2 YNFKEQ, per germline. The CDR3 runs to 15 residues. The CDR3 nucleotides are TGTGCCAGCAGCCAAGATCCCGGGGGCGCAGATACGCAGTATTTT. It specifies CASSQDPGGADTQYF.

This clonotype was seen many times. The chain combines TRBV28 with TRBJ1-2; TRBD1 matches 10 bases. J lost 8 bases, V lost 4 bases, and 10 bases had no gene match. The CDR3 loop spans 15 amino acids. CDR1 is MDHEN, CDR2 SYDVKM, per germline. CDR3 region: CASSYPGQGKNGYTF. CDR3 coding DNA: TGTGCCAGCAGTTATCCGGGACAGGGGAAGAACGGCTACACCTTC.

This clonotype has ten or more counts. The rearrangement joins TRBV6-5 to TRBJ2-3; 7 nucleotides agree with TRBD2. Germline values: CDR1 MNHEY, CDR2 SVGAGI. CDR3 size: 15 residues. After removal of 2 bases from V and 2 bases from J, the junction contained 4 bases not matched to a gene. Written as DNA, the CDR3 is TGTGCCAGCAGTTACGGCGCGGGGGACACAGATACGCAGTATTTT. It translates to CASSYGAGDTDTQYF.

This clonotype has ten or more counts. The chain combines TRBV4-1 with TRBJ2-7; no definite D call. The CDR3 sequence is 16 residues long. With 2 bases removed from V and 0 bases from J, the gap between germline ends came to 14 bases. Germline V gives CDR1 MGHRA, CDR2 YSYEKL. DNA of the CDR3: TGCGCCAGCAGCCAACCGACGGATCTTAGCTCCTACGAGCAGTACTTC. This translates into CASSQPTDLSSYEQYF.

This clonotype was recorded at least ten times. The CDR3, as DNA: TGTGCCAGCAGCGCCCGAGGGGCACACTATGGCTACACCTTC. Its translation: CASSARGAHYGYTF. This sequence joins TRBV25-1 and TRBJ1-2; perhaps TRBD1 as D (5 bases). Germline V gives CDR1 MGHDK, CDR2 SYGVNS. CDR3 length: 14 residues. With 6 bases removed from V and 3 bases from J, the gap between germline ends came to 14 bases.

This chain uses TRBV9 with TRBJ2-7; 13 bases are shared with TRBD2. This CDR3 comprises 19 residues. Germline assignment: CDR1 SGDLS and CDR2 YYNGEE. V lost 0 bases, J lost 2 bases, and 11 bases stayed unmatched. In DNA form, the CDR3 reads TGTGCCAGCAGCGTAGGGACTAGCGGGAGCAGTTTAAAGGCCTACGAGCAGTACTTC. Translation: CASSVGTSGSSLKAYEQYF.

This clonotype appeared many times. The chain is built from TRBV29-1 and TRBJ2-7, with TRBD2 matching over 13 bases. Germline CDR1 and CDR2: SQVTM and ANQGSEA. The CDR3 runs to 14 residues. V lost 6 bases and J lost 7; bases outside the gene matches: 9. This chain's CDR3 is CSVKLAGGPGEQYF. The CDR3 nucleotides read TGCAGCGTCAAACTAGCGGGAGGGCCGGGGGAGCAGTACTTC.